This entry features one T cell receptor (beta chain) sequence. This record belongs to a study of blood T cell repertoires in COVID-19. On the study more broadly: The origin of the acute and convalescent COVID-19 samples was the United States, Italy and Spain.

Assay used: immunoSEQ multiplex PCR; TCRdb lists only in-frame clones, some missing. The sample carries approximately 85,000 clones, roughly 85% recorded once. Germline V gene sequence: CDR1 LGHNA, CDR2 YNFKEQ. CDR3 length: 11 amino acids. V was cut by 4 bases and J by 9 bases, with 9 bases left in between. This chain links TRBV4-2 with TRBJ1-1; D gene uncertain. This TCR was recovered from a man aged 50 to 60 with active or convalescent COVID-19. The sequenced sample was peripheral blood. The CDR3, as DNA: TGTGCCAGCAGCCTATCAGGCAAAGCTTTCTTT. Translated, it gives CASSLSGKAFF.